This T cell receptor (beta chain) came from a study of regulatory T cells in long-lasting Graves disease. Overall study: Under 3 months of antithyroid drugs had been taken by newly diagnosed Graves' patients.

In this sample, this clonotype turned up many times. For TCR beta, libraries came from iRepertoire HTBI primers and Arm-PCR of CDR3 regions. Original processing notes: Identified segments across samples numbered roughly 62 TRBV and about 13 TRBJ. One entry per CDR3 protein, called by TCRdb with MiXCR from the multiplex PCR reads. None of the V and J calls come from the authors' own analysis; TCRdb made them. The sample has about 530,000 distinct CDR3 sequences, 15% to 20% seen once. Time point: newly diagnosed GD, antithyroid drugs for less than 3 months. PBMCs were the source of the RNA used for TCR sequencing. CDR3 length equals 16 residues. J gave up 8 bases and V 4 bases, and 13 bases lay outside the gene matches. Germline-derived CDR1 and CDR2 are SGHRS and YFSETQ. These sequences were also reported in another study, on T cells in Graves' hyperthyroidism and ophthalmopathy. That source reports: The study defined stable Graves' hyperthyroidism as no ophthalmopathy progression within 18 months.

Material: peripheral blood mononuclear cells (PBMCs), obtained at new diagnosis, from a patient treated with antithyroid drugs. The rearrangement joins TRBV5-1 to TRBJ2-1; 9 bases agree with TRBD1. The TCR was taken from a woman in her forties or fifties with Graves disease. CDR3 bases: TGCGCCAGCAGCATCACCGGGACAGGGCGCGGGGATGAGCAGTTCTTC. As protein: CASSITGTGRGDEQFF. The complete variable domain, with remaining parts taken from reference TRBV5-1 and TRBJ2-1, reads KAGVTQTPRYLIKTRGQQVTLSCSPISGHRSVSWYQQTPGQGLQFLFEYFSETQRNKGNFPGRFSGRQFSNSRSEMNVSTLELGDSALYLCASSITGTGRGDEQFFGPGTRLTVL.